A single sample gave rise to the 27 T cell receptor beta chains below, sequenced in a study of shared clonotypes between healthy human individuals. Naive CD8 cells lacked CD45RO and underwent positive selection for CCR7, leaving out terminally differentiated effector memory CD45RA+ cells. Measured with immunoSEQ multiplex PCR; TCRdb has only the in-frame clones, and not every one. This sample has just over 2,000,000 clones, with about 95% found just once. The sample was naive CD8+ T cells sorted from blood. These receptors came from a man younger than 30 in good health.

V is TRBV29-1 and J is TRBJ2-7, with 8 bases matching TRBD2. This CDR3 is built from 14 residues. Germline CDR1 is SQVTM and CDR2 is ANQGSEA. The V gene end was trimmed by 2 bases and the J gene end by 3 bases; junction bases not matched to a gene: 6. CDR3 coding DNA: TGCAGCGTTGAATCCCCGGGAGGGGACTACGAGCAGTACTTC. Translating it yields CSVESPGGDYEQYF.

V usage is TRBV19 and J usage is TRBJ1-6, with 8 bases lining up with TRBD1. The V gene's germline CDR1 is LNHDA and CDR2 SQIVND (reference sequence). The length of the CDR3 is 19 residues. Trimming took 9 bases from V and 0 from J; bases not matched to a gene: 16. The CDR3 sequence: CARRTGKPSGSSYNSPLHF. The CDR3 DNA sequence: TGTGCCAGACGGACAGGGAAGCCTTCCGGGAGCTCCTATAATTCACCCCTCCACTTT.

The chain combines TRBV9 with TRBJ2-3; TRBD2 aligns across 9 bases. The CDR3 contains 16 residues. From germline, CDR1 is SGDLS and CDR2 YYNGEE. Losses at the gene ends were 3 bases for V and 2 bases for J; bases not matched to a gene: 7. The CDR3 here is CASSGSGGHATDTQYF. Here the CDR3 DNA reads TGTGCCAGCAGCGGGAGCGGGGGGCATGCCACAGATACGCAGTATTTT.

A few counts support this clone. Other DNA sequences in this specimen translate into the identical CDR3. The chain employs TRBV4-1 and TRBJ1-5; tentatively, D is TRBD1 (5 bases). Germline loops: CDR1 MGHRA, CDR2 YSYEKL. V was pared by 1 base and J by 7 bases, with 8 bases between. CDR3 size: 13 residues. The CDR3 here is CASSQGGGQPQHF. For the CDR3, the DNA is TGCGCCAGCAGCCAAGGTGGGGGACAGCCCCAGCATTTT.

V and J are TRBV30 and TRBJ2-2; 11 bases are shared with TRBD2. V was pared by 5 bases and J by 3 bases, with 2 bases of the junction left unmatched. The CDR3 is 14 residues long. CDR1 is GTSNPN, CDR2 SVGIG, per germline (reference sequence). The CDR3 DNA follows: TGTGCCTGGGGGACTAGCGGTTACACCGGGGAGCTGTTTTTT. It codes for CAWGTSGYTGELFF.

V is TRBV6-5 and J is TRBJ2-3, with D possibly being TRBD1 (6 bases). V lost 4 bases and J lost 2, with 13 bases in between. This CDR3 is built from 15 residues. CDR1 is MNHEY and CDR2 is SVGAGI in the germline V gene. The CDR3, as DNA: TGTGCCAGCAGTTGGCTTAGGGACATCACAGATACGCAGTATTTT. Encoded protein: CASSWLRDITDTQYF.

This chain joins TRBV9 and TRBJ1-1, with 10 positions matching TRBD1. CDR1 SGDLS and CDR2 YYNGEE come from the germline V gene. The CDR3 totals 16 residues. J lost 5 bases, V lost 1 base, and 8 bases had no gene match. CDR3 in amino acids: CASSVTRTGGTTEAFF. The DNA for the CDR3 is TGTGCCAGCAGCGTAACGAGGACAGGGGGAACGACTGAAGCTTTCTTT.

The chain joins TRBV9 to TRBJ1-1, with 7 bases fitting TRBD1. Germline loops: CDR1 SGDLS, CDR2 YYNGEE. The CDR3 sequence is 15 residues long. J was trimmed by 1 base and V by 0 bases; bases with no gene match: 3. The CDR3, as DNA: TGTGCCAGCAGCGTAGGAGGGGGCTGGAACACTGAAGCTTTCTTT. It translates to CASSVGGGWNTEAFF.

The J gene is TRBJ1-2, the V gene TRBV5-8; D is uncertain. The germline V gene encodes CDR1 SGHTS and CDR2 YDEGEE. The V end lost 3 bases, the J end lost 1 base, and 19 bases lay between the germline ends. The CDR3 has 17 residues. CDR3 residues: CASSWWALAGDNYGYTF. Here the CDR3 DNA reads TGTGCCAGCAGCTGGTGGGCTTTGGCGGGAGATAACTATGGCTACACCTTC.

The J gene is TRBJ1-2, the V gene TRBV28; D may be TRBD1 (6 bases). CDR1 is MDHEN and CDR2 is SYDVKM in the germline V gene. This CDR3 has 14 residues. V was shortened by 3 bases and J by 2 bases, with 10 bases between the two germline ends. CDR3 DNA sequence: TGTGCCAGCAGTTTGACTCAGGGGAACTATGGCTACACCTTC. It codes for CASSLTQGNYGYTF.

As for this clone: The same CDR3 arises from other DNA sequences in this sample as well. The chain carries TRBV7-8 and TRBJ2-2; possibly TRBD1 or TRBD2 for D (6 bases each). CDR1 is SGHVS and CDR2 is FQNEAQ in the germline V gene. Between the trimmed V and J ends, which lost 8 bases and 1 base, there was a span of 14 bases. CDR3 length: 15 amino acids. CDR3 in amino acids: CASHKGGLNTGELFF. CDR3 coding DNA: TGTGCCAGCCATAAGGGGGGTCTGAACACCGGGGAGCTGTTTTTT.

The chain has TRBV30 and TRBJ1-6; D perhaps matches TRBD1 (5 bases). The V gene's germline CDR1 is GTSNPN and CDR2 SVGIG (reference sequence). Trimming left V 1 base short and J 7 bases short, with 11 bases between. CDR3 size: 14 residues. The DNA of the CDR3 is TGTGCCTGGAGTGGGCAGGGAATGAATTCACCCCTCCACTTT. Protein: CAWSGQGMNSPLHF.

This clone has only one observation. J is TRBJ2-7 and V is TRBV5-1, with 7 bases that match TRBD1. J gave up 1 base and V 4 bases, and 8 bases lay outside the gene matches. The CDR3 runs 15 residues. In germline, CDR1 is SGHRS, CDR2 YFSETQ. The chain's CDR3 is CASSGGLTGSYEQYF. Written as DNA, the CDR3 is TGCGCCAGCAGCGGGGGCTTGACAGGGTCCTACGAGCAGTACTTC.

This chain joins TRBV11-3 and TRBJ2-2; unclear D gene. Trimming cost V 8 bases and J 7 bases, with 8 bases left between them. There are 11 residues in the CDR3. Germline CDR1 reads SGHNT; CDR2 reads YENEEA. The CDR3 region is CASPTGGELFF. CDR3 bases: TGTGCCAGCCCCACCGGCGGGGAGCTGTTTTTT.

The chain recombines TRBV18 with TRBJ1-5; 8 bases align to TRBD1. V was pared by 6 bases and J by 7 bases, with 8 bases of the junction left unmatched. The CDR3 spans 14 residues. Looked up from germline, CDR1 is KGHSH and CDR2 is LQKENI. This chain's CDR3 is CASSPGQGTQPQHF. In nucleotides, the CDR3 is TGTGCCAGCTCGCCCGGACAGGGAACCCAGCCCCAGCATTTT.

The CDR3, as DNA: TGCGCCAGCAGTGACCCTCACGAGCAGTACTTC. Translation: CASSDPHEQYF. The V gene is TRBV10-2, the J gene TRBJ2-7; D call uncertain. CDR1 and CDR2 (germline): WSHSY, SAAADI. Trimming removed 3 bases from V and 5 bases from J, with 5 bases in between. CDR3 length equals 11 residues.

This rearrangement joins TRBV9 to TRBJ2-1, with 7 bases lining up with TRBD2. J was trimmed by 7 bases and V by 0 bases; bases with no gene match: 10. Germline V gene data show CDR1 as SGDLS and CDR2 as YYNGEE. This CDR3 has 16 residues. CDR3: CASSVDGEGLRNEQFF. The CDR3, as DNA: TGTGCCAGCAGCGTAGATGGGGAGGGCCTTAGGAATGAGCAGTTCTTC.

The V gene is TRBV5-6, the J gene TRBJ2-7; 10 bases match TRBD2. The CDR3 length is 13 residues. The V gene's germline CDR1 is SGHDT and CDR2 YYEEEE. Germline trimming cut 6 bases from V and 4 bases from J; bases unmatched to any gene: 4. The CDR3 nucleotides read TGTGCCAGCACTTGGACTAGCGGATACGAGCAGTACTTC. It codes for CASTWTSGYEQYF.

This CDR3 reads CASTSLAQGSGELFF. In nucleotides, the CDR3 is TGTGCCAGCACCTCTTTGGCCCAGGGGTCCGGGGAGCTGTTTTTT. V and J are TRBV5-4 and TRBJ2-2; D perhaps matches TRBD1 (6 bases). The germline gives CDR1 SGHNT, CDR2 YYREEE (reference sequence). The V gene lost 6 bases and the J gene lost 6 bases, with 18 bases spanning the gap. The CDR3 spans 15 residues.

The gene calls are TRBV7-2 and TRBJ2-7; 7 bases line up with TRBD1. This CDR3 region has 13 residues. Looked up from germline, CDR1 is SGHTA and CDR2 is FQGNSA. V lost 3 bases, J lost 5 bases, and 4 bases stayed unmatched. The CDR3 nucleotides are TGTGCCAGCAGCTTCGGACAGGAAAACGAGCAGTACTTC. Translating gives CASSFGQENEQYF.

The rearrangement uses TRBV27 and TRBJ2-7; no definite D call. The CDR3 is 15 amino acids. CDR1 is MNHEY and CDR2 is SMNVEV in the germline V gene (reference sequence). Trimming left V 5 bases short and J 6 bases short, with 20 bases between. The CDR3 DNA reads TGTGCCAGCAGTGAGTGGACGGTTGGGATCGGCGAGCAGTACTTC. Translation gives CASSEWTVGIGEQYF.

CDR3 in DNA: TGTGCCAGCAGCCTATTCGGGACAGGGTACCAAGAGACCCAGTACTTC. It is translated as CASSLFGTGYQETQYF. The rearrangement links TRBV28 to TRBJ2-5; 9 nucleotides agree with TRBD1. CDR1 MDHEN and CDR2 SYDVKM come from the germline V gene. CDR3 size: 16 residues. V was clipped by 6 bases and J by 0 bases; unmatched bases: 8.

J is TRBJ1-1 and V is TRBV6-6; 7 bases are shared with TRBD1. J gave up 2 bases and V 3 bases, and 6 bases lay outside the gene matches. Germline values: CDR1 MNHNY, CDR2 SVGAGI (reference sequence). This CDR3 spans 15 amino acids. For the CDR3, the DNA is TGTGCCAGCAGTTATGGGAGGGGGCTAAACACTGAAGCTTTCTTT. Translating gives CASSYGRGLNTEAFF.

The chain joins TRBV9 to TRBJ1-4; tentatively, D is TRBD1 (5 bases). Trimming pared 0 bases from V and 4 bases from J, leaving 10 bases between. The CDR3 spans 15 residues. Germline V lookup: CDR1 SGDLS, CDR2 YYNGEE. The CDR3 reads CASSVGGTLNEKLFF. DNA of the CDR3: TGTGCCAGCAGCGTAGGGGGGACCCTTAATGAAAAACTGTTTTTT. The full variable domain, in which reference TRBV9 and TRBJ1-4 provide the parts outside the CDR3, is DSGVTQTPKHLITATGQRVTLRCSPRSGDLSVYWYQQSLDQGLQFLIQYYNGEERAKGNILERFSAQQFPDLHSELNLSSLELGDSALYFCASSVGGTLNEKLFFGSGTQLSVL.

This chain connects TRBV19 to TRBJ2-3, with D possibly matching TRBD1 (5 bases). The length of the CDR3 is 15 residues. V was cut by 1 base and J by 2 bases, with 10 bases left in between. Germline values: CDR1 LNHDA, CDR2 SQIVND (reference sequence). CDR3 sequence: CASSIGGATTDTQYF. The DNA for the CDR3 is TGTGCCAGTAGTATAGGTGGGGCGACCACAGATACGCAGTATTTT.

This chain connects TRBV7-8 to TRBJ2-1; D not resolved. V lost 7 bases and J 0 bases, leaving 22 bases between the germline ends. This CDR3 is 18 amino acids long. The germline gives CDR1 SGHVS, CDR2 FQNEAQ. The CDR3 protein is CASISAPGPSSSYNEQFF. As DNA, the CDR3 is TGTGCCAGCATTTCGGCCCCAGGCCCTTCTAGCTCCTACAATGAGCAGTTCTTC.

The chain has TRBV6-1 and TRBJ2-7; 7 bases are shared with TRBD1. CDR3 length: 12 residues. The V gene's germline CDR1 is MNHNS and CDR2 SASEGT. The V gene end was trimmed by 10 bases and the J gene end by 5 bases; junction bases not matched to a gene: 8. For the CDR3, the DNA is TGTGCCACGTTTCAGGGGGACCACGAGCAGTACTTC. As protein: CATFQGDHEQYF.